Here is one TCR beta chain with its context. In this sample, this clone turned up many times. Its antigen is currently not known. Nothing much larger sits one base from this clone, and base qualities are not available. This sample's time point label indicates: after neoadjuvant nivolumab, at surgical resection. The patients had newly diagnosed stage II-IVA oral cavity squamous cell carcinoma and had not received any prior systemic or radiation treatment. The cohort was composed of patients with HPV-negative, locally advanced oral cavity squamous cell carcinoma. The samples were obtained from a longitudinal correlative study of a single-arm phase II trial testing neoadjuvant nivolumab in oral cavity squamous cell carcinoma. Subject-matched pre- and post-treatment PBMCs and tumors from three responders and three non-responders underwent genomic DNA-based TCRbeta sequencing. For tumor tissue, genomic DNA extraction relied on the Maxwell RSC DNA from Tissue kit.

The CDR3 spans 16 residues, from the cysteine through the phenylalanine. Only the CDR3 region is kept as DNA, spanning 48 bases read in frame from base 1. V and J are truncated by 1 base and 1 base respectively, leaving an intervening sequence of 14 bases. CDR1 and CDR2 (SGHDT, YYEEEE) derive from the germline V gene. These data belong to a study of neoadjuvant anti-PD-1 for oral cavity cancer (dated by TCRdb to 2020 to 2023). Regarding the complete study: Before undergoing curative-intent surgical resection, most patients got three to four biweekly nivolumab doses at 3 mg/kg. Patients with complete response, partial response or stable disease by RECIST 1.1 were defined as responders, whereas patients with progression were defined as non-responders. Patients without progression received a fourth nivolumab dose around day 43 and underwent definitive surgical resection on days 50-56. An approximately 32% response rate was observed in the parent correlative cohort, in which over 9 patients were included. The full study reports these points: Larger post-treatment sizes of preexisting intratumoral clones correlated with greater tumor shrinkage, suggesting expansion of preexisting clones contributed to response. Only three patients per response group were included in the TCR analyses, and larger cohorts for validation were called for by the authors. Higher pretreatment blood Treg/Th17 ratios correlated with higher pretreatment blood TCRbeta clonality and lower post-treatment tumor TCRbeta clonality.

For survey sequencing, tumor libraries mostly used 4.5 to 5.5 ug of input genomic DNA, with two replicates for each sample. Following the manufacturer's instructions, the team built TCRbeta libraries using the immunoSEQ hsTCRbeta kit. An Illumina NovaSeq 6000 S4 flow cell was used to sequence the final libraries, which had first been combined to 3 nM. Under the source paper's analysis protocol: Raw data preprocessing and quality control were performed with the immunoSEQ Analyzer. The analysis was restricted to productive rearrangements, with each unique CDR3 amino acid sequence defining a clonotype. Repertoire clonality was estimated as the Gini-Simpson index, which was computed with the R package tcR. Student's t test was used to compare Gini indices, and Pearson correlation was used to assess associations with tumor size change. TCRdb carries this immuneACCESS record with in-frame sequences only. Its versions omit some clonotypes, under half of them owing to an unresolved V gene in the studies checked, with the rest unexplained. Clone size and V and J calls were adopted from that table, with D and trimming inferred from the DNA. The sample includes tens of thousands of clones, with about 30% observed a single time. Jointly, the top ten make up about a sixth of the sample.

This sequence originates from a person aged 40 to 85 with oral cavity squamous cell carcinoma. The chain is made from TRBV5-6 and TRBJ2-5, with TRBD2 perhaps the D gene, on 5 matching bases. The sample was tumor tissue, taken after nivolumab (anti-PD-1) treatment. CDR3 loop: CASSLWWSGTQETQYF. The DNA sequence is given as TGTGCCAGCAGCTTGTGGTGGAGCGGTACCCAAGAGACCCAGTACTTC. The CDR3 plus the reference TRBV5-6 and TRBJ2-5 genes for the other parts give the full variable domain: DAGVTQSPTHLIKTRGQQVTLRCSPKSGHDTVSWYQQALGQGPQFIFQYYEEEERQRGNFPDRFSGHQFPNYSSELNVNALLLGDSALYLCASSLWWSGTQETQYFGPGTRLLVL.